The T cell receptor beta chain described here comes from a study of memory CD4+ T cells and cytomegalovirus serostatus. At the level of the study: Of the healthy Belgian adults, under 10 were CMV seropositive and 24 seronegative. General study results and limits: Repertoires predicted CMV serostatus with median bootstrapped AUC of 0.95. Of 150 to 200 reported CMV TCRbeta sequences, around 63 were found in memory CD4+ repertoires.

The CDR3 runs 14 residues. Trimming removed 0 bases from V and 4 bases from J, with 10 bases in between. CDR1 SGDLS and CDR2 YYNGEE come from the germline V gene. This clone was seen more than once but under ten times. The antigen is unknown. Single viable CD3+CD4+CD8-CD45RO+ cells were sorted as the memory CD4+ T cells. Here immunoSEQ multiplex PCR was the method, and the copy in TCRdb shows in-frame clones only, minus some. The sample has approximately 61,000 clones; over 60% are singletons. The chain couples TRBV9 to TRBJ1-2; no firm D call. Sequenced sample: memory CD4+ T cells from blood. This clonotype was obtained from an adult in good health and CMV-seronegative. Some clones in this sample may be carry-over from other donors' samples. This chain's CDR3 is CASSVDGRLYGYTF. In nucleotides, the CDR3 is TGTGCCAGCAGCGTAGACGGCAGGCTCTATGGCTACACCTTC.